This T cell receptor (beta chain) was sequenced in a study of blood T cell repertoires in COVID-19. TCRdb's copy holds only in-frame clones and misses some; the assay was immunoSEQ multiplex PCR. The sample carries about 410,000 clones, roughly 86% recorded once. There are 18 residues in the CDR3. Sequencing was performed on PBMCs or T cells enriched from blood (not recorded which). J is TRBJ1-1 and V is TRBV21-1; the table calls TRBD1, which could not be checked here. TRBV21-1 corresponds to a pseudogene. The sequence came from a woman aged 25 to 39 who had recovered from COVID-19. This chain's CDR3 is CASSQKLEGTGAATEAFF. The CDR3 DNA reads as TGTGCCAGCAGCCAAAAGTTAGAAGGAACAGGGGCAGCCACTGAAGCTTTCTTT.